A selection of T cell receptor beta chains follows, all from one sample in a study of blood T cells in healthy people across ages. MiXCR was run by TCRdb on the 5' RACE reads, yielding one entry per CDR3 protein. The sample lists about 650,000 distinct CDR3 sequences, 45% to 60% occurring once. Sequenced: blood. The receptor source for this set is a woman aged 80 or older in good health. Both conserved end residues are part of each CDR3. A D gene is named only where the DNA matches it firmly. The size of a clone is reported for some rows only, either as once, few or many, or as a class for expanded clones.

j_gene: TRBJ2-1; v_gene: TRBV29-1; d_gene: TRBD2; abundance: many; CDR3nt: TGCAGCGTTGGCGGGAGAGTTTACAATGAGCAGTTCTTC; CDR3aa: CSVGGRVYNEQFF
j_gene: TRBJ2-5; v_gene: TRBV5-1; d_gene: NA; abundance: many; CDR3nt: TGCGCCAGCAGCTTGGGACTGGAAGAGACCCAGTACTTC; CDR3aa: CASSLGLEETQYF
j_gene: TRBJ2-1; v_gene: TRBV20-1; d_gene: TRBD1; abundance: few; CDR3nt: TGCAGTGCTAGAGGGACAGGGACGAATGAGCAGTTCTTC; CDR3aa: CSARGTGTNEQFF
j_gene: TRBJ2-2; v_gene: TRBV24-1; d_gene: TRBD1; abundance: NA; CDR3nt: TGTGCCACCAGGAGGACAGGGCCCACCGGGGAGCTGTTTTTT; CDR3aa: CATRRTGPTGELFF
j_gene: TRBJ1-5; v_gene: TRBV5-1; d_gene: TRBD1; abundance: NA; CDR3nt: TGCGCCAGCAGGCCGACAGGGGGCAAGGGGGAGCCCCAGCATTTT; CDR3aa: CASRPTGGKGEPQHF
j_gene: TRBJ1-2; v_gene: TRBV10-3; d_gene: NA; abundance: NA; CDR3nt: TGTGCCATCGGGGGGACTGGCTATGGCTACACCTTC; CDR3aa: CAIGGTGYGYTF
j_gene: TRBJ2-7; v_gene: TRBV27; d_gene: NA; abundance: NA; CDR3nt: TGTGCCAGTCGTGAGTTTAACACCTACGAGCAGTACTTC; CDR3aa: CASREFNTYEQYF
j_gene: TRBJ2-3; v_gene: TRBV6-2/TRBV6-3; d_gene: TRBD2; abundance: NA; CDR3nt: TGTGCCAGCAGTTACCCGTGGGGACTAGCGGGGGCTTTGCCCACAGATACGCAGTATTTT; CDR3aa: CASSYPWGLAGALPTDTQYF
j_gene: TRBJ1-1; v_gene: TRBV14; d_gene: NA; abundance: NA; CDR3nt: TGTGCCAGCAACTCCGGGCTTAACGAGGCAGCTTTCTTT; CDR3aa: CASNSGLNEAAFF
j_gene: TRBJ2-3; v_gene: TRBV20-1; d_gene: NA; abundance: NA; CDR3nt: TGCAGTGCTAGTGTGGTCTTGACTAGAGATACGCAGTATTTT; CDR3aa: CSASVVLTRDTQYF
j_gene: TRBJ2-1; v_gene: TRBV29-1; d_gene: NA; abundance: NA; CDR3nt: TGCAGCGCCGGACTACACAATGAGCAGTTCTTC; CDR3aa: CSAGLHNEQFF
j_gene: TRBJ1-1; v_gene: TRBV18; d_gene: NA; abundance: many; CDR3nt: TGTGCCAGCAGCCCAGAAGGGAACACTGAAGCTTTCTTT; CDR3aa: CASSPEGNTEAFF
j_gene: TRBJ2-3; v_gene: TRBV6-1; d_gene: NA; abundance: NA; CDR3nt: TGTGCCACCGCGACAGCATTCGCAGATACGCAGTATTTT; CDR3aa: CATATAFADTQYF
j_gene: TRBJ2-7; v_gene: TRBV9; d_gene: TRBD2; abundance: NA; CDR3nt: TGTGCCAGCAGTTCTAGGACTAGCGGGCCCTACGAGCAGTACTTC; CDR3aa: CASSSRTSGPYEQYF
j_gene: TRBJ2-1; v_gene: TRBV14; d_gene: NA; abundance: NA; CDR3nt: TGTGCCAGCAGCCAATGGGGCGGCCAGAGCTCCTACAATGAGCAGTTCTTC; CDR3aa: CASSQWGGQSSYNEQFF
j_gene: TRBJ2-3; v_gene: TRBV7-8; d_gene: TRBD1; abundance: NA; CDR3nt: TGTGCCAGCAGCTTGAGGACAGGGAATCGGAGAAGCACAGATACGCAGTATTTT; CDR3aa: CASSLRTGNRRSTDTQYF
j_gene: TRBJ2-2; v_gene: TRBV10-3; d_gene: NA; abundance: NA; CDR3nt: TGTGCCATCAGTGAGTCGACTGAGGCCGAGCTGTTTTTT; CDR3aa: CAISESTEAELFF
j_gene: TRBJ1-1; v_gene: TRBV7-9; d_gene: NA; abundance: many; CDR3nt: TGTGCCAGCAGCTTTGGTCAGTCCCGGGTCACTGAAGCTTTCTTT; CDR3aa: CASSFGQSRVTEAFF
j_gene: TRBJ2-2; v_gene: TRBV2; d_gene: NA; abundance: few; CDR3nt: TGTGCCAGCAACACCAACCCAGAAGACGACAGCCCGAACACCGGGGAGCTGTTTTTT; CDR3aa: CASNTNPEDDSPNTGELFF
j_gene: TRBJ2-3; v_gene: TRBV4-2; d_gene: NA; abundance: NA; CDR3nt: TGTGCCAGCAGCCAAGATCCGGGGGTAGATACGCAGTATTTT; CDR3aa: CASSQDPGVDTQYF
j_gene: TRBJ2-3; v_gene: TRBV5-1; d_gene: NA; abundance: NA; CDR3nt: TGCGCCAGCAGCTTGGAGGGTCCAACCACAACGCAGTATTTT; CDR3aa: CASSLEGPTTTQYF
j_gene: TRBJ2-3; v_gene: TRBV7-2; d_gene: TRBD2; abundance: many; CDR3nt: TGTGCCAGCAGCTTAGAGGTAGCGGGGGGGAGCACAGATACGCAGTATTTT; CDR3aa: CASSLEVAGGSTDTQYF
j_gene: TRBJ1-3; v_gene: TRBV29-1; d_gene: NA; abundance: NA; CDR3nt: TGCAGCGTCGAACAGGGTAATAGAAACACCATATATTTT; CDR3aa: CSVEQGNRNTIYF
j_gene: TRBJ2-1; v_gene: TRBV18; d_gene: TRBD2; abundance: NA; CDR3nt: TGTGCCAGCTCACCCCCGGGGACTAGCACCCACAATGAGCAGTTCTTC; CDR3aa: CASSPPGTSTHNEQFF
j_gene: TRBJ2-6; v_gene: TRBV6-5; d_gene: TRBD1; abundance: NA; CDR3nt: TGTGCCAGCAGTTCGGGACAGCTGACTGGGGCCAACGTCCTGACTTTC; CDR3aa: CASSSGQLTGANVLTF
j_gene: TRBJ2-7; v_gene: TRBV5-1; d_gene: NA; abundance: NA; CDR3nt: TGCGCCAGCAGCTTGGCTCCGACAGGCATCTCCTACAATGAGCAGTACTTC; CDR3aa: CASSLAPTGISYNEQYF
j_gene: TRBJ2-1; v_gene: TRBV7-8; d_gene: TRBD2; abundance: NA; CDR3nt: TGTGCCAGCAGCTTAGTCCCTAGCGGTGAATACAATGGGCAGTTCTTC; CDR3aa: CASSLVPSGEYNGQFF
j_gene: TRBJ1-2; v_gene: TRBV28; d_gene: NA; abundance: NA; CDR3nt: TGTGCCAGCAGTCTCCCTTTTCGAGGCTCTAACTATGGCTACACCTTC; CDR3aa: CASSLPFRGSNYGYTF
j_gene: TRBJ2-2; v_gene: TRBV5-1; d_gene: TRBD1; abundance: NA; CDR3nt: TGCGCCAGCAGCGTCACAGGGGGGCCGGCCGGGGAGCTGTTTTTT; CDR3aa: CASSVTGGPAGELFF
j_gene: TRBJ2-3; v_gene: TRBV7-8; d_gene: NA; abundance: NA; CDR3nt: TGTGCCAGCAGCTTAGCGCGTAGGAATAAGGGTACCCACACAGATACGCAGTATTTT; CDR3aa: CASSLARRNKGTHTDTQYF
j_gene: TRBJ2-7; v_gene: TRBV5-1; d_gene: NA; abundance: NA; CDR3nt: TGCGCCAGCAGCTTGGCTCAGGGGAGAGGCGAGCAGTACTTC; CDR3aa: CASSLAQGRGEQYF
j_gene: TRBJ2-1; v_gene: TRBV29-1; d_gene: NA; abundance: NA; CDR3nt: TGCAGCGTCCGAGGTGGGCAGGGGATCTACAATGAGCAGTTCTTC; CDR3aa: CSVRGGQGIYNEQFF
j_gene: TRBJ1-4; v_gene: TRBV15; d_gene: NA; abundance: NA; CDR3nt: TGTGCCACCAAACCGAGAGGGGGAGAAAAACTGTTTTTT; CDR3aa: CATKPRGGEKLFF
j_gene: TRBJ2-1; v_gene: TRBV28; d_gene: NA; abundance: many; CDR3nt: TGTGCCAGCAGTTCCACGGTCCGAAATGAGCAGTTCTTC; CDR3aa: CASSSTVRNEQFF
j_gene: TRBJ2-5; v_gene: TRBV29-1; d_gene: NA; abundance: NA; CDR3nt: TGCAGCGTTGATGGGCCGACTGAGGAGACCCAGTACTTC; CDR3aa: CSVDGPTEETQYF
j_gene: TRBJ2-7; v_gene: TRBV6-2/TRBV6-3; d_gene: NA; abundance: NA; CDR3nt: TGTGCCAGCAGTTACTCGAGGGCGGTTTTGAACTACGAGCAGTACTTC; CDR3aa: CASSYSRAVLNYEQYF
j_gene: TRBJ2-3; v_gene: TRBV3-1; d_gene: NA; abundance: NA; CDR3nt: TGTGCCAGCAGCCAGGCCTACTCGGATACGCAGTATTTT; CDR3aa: CASSQAYSDTQYF
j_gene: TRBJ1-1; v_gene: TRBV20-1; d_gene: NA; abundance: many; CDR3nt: TGCAGTGCTAGAGATGGCTTTCGGGGGTCGGACACTGAAGCTTTCTTT; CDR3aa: CSARDGFRGSDTEAFF
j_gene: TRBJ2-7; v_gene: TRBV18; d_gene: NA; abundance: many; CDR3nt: TGTGCCAGCTCTGACCTCTTTGGGGCCAACGAGCAGTACTTC; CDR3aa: CASSDLFGANEQYF
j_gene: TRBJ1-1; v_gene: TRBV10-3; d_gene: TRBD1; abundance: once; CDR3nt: TGTGCCATCAGCGATTCGGTCGACAGGGTTTACACTGAAGCTTTCTTT; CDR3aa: CAISDSVDRVYTEAFF
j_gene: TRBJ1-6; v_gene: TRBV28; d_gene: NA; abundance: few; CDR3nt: TGTGCCAGCAGTCCCAGGACGGTGTCACCCCTCCACTTT; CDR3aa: CASSPRTVSPLHF
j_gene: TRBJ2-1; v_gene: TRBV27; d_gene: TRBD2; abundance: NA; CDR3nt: TGTGCCAGCAGTTTAAGATCCCCAACTAGCGTAAGTGGCGATGAGCAGTTCTTC; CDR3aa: CASSLRSPTSVSGDEQFF
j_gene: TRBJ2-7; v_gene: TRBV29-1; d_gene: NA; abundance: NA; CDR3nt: TGCAGCGTTGAAGTGGGCTCCTACAATGAGCAGTACTTC; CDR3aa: CSVEVGSYNEQYF
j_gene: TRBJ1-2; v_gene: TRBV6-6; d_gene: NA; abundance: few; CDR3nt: TGTGCCAGGGGAGGTGGATATGGCTACACCTTC; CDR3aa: CARGGGYGYTF
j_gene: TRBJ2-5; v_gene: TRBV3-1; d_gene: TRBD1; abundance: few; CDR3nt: TGTGCCAGCAGCCAACAGGGGGCTATCGGGGAGCAGTACTTC; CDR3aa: CASSQQGAIGEQYF
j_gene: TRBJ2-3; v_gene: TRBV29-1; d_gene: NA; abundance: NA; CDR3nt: TGCAGCGTTGAATCCTGGGACTCGGGAGATACGCAGTATTTT; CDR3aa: CSVESWDSGDTQYF
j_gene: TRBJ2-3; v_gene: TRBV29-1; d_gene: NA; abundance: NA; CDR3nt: TGCAGCGTTGGGACCCCGTGGGGAACAGATACGCAGTATTTT; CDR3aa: CSVGTPWGTDTQYF
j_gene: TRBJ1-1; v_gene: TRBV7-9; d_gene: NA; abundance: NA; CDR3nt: TGTGCCAGCAGCGGTCCTCCTCGGCCGGCTGAAGCTTTCTTT; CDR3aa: CASSGPPRPAEAFF
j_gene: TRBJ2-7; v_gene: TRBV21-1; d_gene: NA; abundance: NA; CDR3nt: TGTGCCAGCAGACCACGGCCCCGGGACAGGAGCTCCTACGAGCAGTACTTC; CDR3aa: CASRPRPRDRSSYEQYF
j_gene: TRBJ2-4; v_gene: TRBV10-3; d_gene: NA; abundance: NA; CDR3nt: TGTGCCATCAGCGACGGTACGGAAAACATTCAGTACTTC; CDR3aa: CAISDGTENIQYF
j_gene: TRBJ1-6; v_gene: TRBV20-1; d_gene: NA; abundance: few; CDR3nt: TGCAGTGCTAGAAACAGGGATTCCTGGTCACCCCTCCACTTT; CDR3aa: CSARNRDSWSPLHF
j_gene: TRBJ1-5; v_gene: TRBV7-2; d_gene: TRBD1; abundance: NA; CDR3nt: TGTGCCAGCAGCATCAGGACAGGGGCAGATCAGCCCCAGCATTTT; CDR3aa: CASSIRTGADQPQHF
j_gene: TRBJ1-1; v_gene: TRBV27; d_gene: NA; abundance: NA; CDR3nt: TGTGCCAGCAGTTGGTACGGCACAGGGTCACTCGTACTTGGGACTGAAGCTTTCTTT; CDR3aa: CASSWYGTGSLVLGTEAFF
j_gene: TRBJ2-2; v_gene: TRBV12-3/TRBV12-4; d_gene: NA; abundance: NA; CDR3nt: TGTGCCAGCAGTTTCTGGCAGGTGGGCACCGGGGAGCTGTTTTTT; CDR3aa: CASSFWQVGTGELFF
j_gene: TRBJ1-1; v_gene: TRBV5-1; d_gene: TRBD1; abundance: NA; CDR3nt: TGCGCCAGCAGCCCAATCAGGACAGGGGAAGCTTTCTTT; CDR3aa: CASSPIRTGEAFF
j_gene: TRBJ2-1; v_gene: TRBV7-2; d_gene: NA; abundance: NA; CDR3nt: TGTGCCAGCAGAGCGGGACACGATGAGCAGTTCTTC; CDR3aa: CASRAGHDEQFF